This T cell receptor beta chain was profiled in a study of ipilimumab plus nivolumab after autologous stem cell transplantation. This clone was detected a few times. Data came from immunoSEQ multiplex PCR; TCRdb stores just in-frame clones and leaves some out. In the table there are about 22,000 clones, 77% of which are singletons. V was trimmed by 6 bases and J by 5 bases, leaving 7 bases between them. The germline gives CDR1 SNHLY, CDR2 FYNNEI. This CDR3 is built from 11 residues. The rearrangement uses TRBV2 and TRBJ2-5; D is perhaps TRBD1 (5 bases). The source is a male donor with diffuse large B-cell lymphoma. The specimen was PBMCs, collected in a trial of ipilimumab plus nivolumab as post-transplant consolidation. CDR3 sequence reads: CASSRQETQYF. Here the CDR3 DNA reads TGTGCCAGCAGCAGACAGGAGACCCAGTACTTC.